This T cell receptor (beta chain) comes out of a study of post-analysis software for immune sequencing data. Study outcomes and limitations: In multiple sclerosis, normalized Chao1 diversity was significantly below that of controls. The F measure placed samples prepared in the same batch into strongly shared clusters. In patients, TRBV5-6, TRBV5-1 and TRBV20-1 belonged to roughly 5 TRBV segments found more frequently than in controls.

Unique molecular identifiers featured in each of the TCR beta cDNA libraries. Once roughly 1 to 10 million T cells were used, some 500,000 cDNA molecules resulted. TCRdb re-called the PCR reads with MiXCR, one entry per CDR3 protein. The profile shows roughly 800,000 distinct CDR3 sequences, about half of them singletons. CDR3 length equals 15 residues. The V gene lost 4 bases and the J gene lost 0 bases, with 10 bases spanning the gap. The table lists this clonotype with a few counts. Its antigen is not identified. The rearrangement links TRBV12-3 or TRBV12-4 to TRBJ2-1; D ambiguous. The source is a girl under 18 with multiple sclerosis. Sequencing used blood. The CDR3 sequence: CASSWVRSSYNEQFF. The CDR3, as DNA: TGTGCCAGCAGTTGGGTTCGTAGCTCCTACAATGAGCAGTTCTTC.